The T cell receptor beta chain under discussion was sequenced for a study of response to subunit inactivated influenza vaccine. Trimming removed 0 bases from V and 7 bases from J; junction bases left unmatched: 8. The CDR3 loop spans 16 amino acids. Germline lookup yields CDR1 SGHRS and CDR2 YFSETQ. Study observations and caveats: There was a suggestion from the authors that each seasonal influenza vaccination recruits few new T cells.

Details on this clonotype: Antigen unknown.

Using its own MiXCR run on the RT-PCR reads, TCRdb lists one record per CDR3 protein. This table holds hundreds of thousands of distinct CDR3 sequences, about a fifth found once. The input for sequencing was PBMCs from blood, taken less than 22 months after vaccination. This clonotype was obtained from a man between 50 and 69 years old who received an inactivated influenza vaccine. The gene calls are TRBV5-1 and TRBJ1-4; 8 bases are a match to TRBD1. The CDR3 nucleotides are TGCGCCAGCAGCTTGGGACAGGGGATGCGTGGTGAAAAACTGTTTTTT. Translating it yields CASSLGQGMRGEKLFF.